These 6 T cell receptor beta chains were sequenced from one sample in a study of PD-L1 blockade in urothelial cancer. Time point defined: peripheral blood 6 weeks after treatment start. Assay used: immunoSEQ multiplex PCR; TCRdb lists only in-frame clones, some missing. The data show over 100,000 clones, with approximately 89% seen just once and 3% to 4.5% held by the top ten. The sample in question was PBMCs, obtained around atezolizumab (anti-PD-L1) treatment. The source is a man between 60 and 70 years old with urothelial cancer.

The gene calls are TRBV5-4 and TRBJ1-2, with D perhaps matching TRBD1 (6 bases). Germline V gene sequence: CDR1 SGHNT, CDR2 YYREEE (reference sequence). This CDR3 is 13 amino acids long. Trimming stripped 3 bases from V and 4 bases from J, with 10 bases between. As DNA, the CDR3 is TGTGCCAGCAGCTCACAGGGCTCCTATGGCTACACCTTC. It is translated as CASSSQGSYGYTF.

The chain carries TRBV9 and TRBJ2-1, with 11 bases identical to TRBD2. The V gene's germline CDR1 is SGDLS and CDR2 YYNGEE. V gave up 2 bases and J gave up 5 bases; unmatched junction bases: 0. The CDR3 length is 14 residues. CDR3 sequence reads: CASSVTSGNNEQFF. The DNA for the CDR3 is TGTGCCAGCAGCGTGACTAGCGGGAACAATGAGCAGTTCTTC.

The V gene is TRBV5-3, the J gene TRBJ1-2; tentatively, D is TRBD1 (6 bases). TRBV5-3 qualifies as an ORF whose function is uncertain. The CDR3 length is 15 residues. Trimming cost V 3 bases and J 0 bases, with 12 bases left between them. Here the CDR3 DNA reads TGTGCCAGAAGCTGGCCGGACAGCACTAACTATGGCTACACCTTC. Amino acids: CARSWPDSTNYGYTF.

The genes are TRBV18 and TRBJ1-1; TRBD1 aligns across 9 bases. This CDR3 is built from 16 residues. The germline CDR1 and CDR2 sequences are KGHSH and LQKENI. Losses at the gene ends were 3 bases for V and 3 bases for J; bases not matched to a gene: 8. This CDR3 reads CASSPGQGRSDTEAFF. In DNA form, the CDR3 reads TGTGCCAGCTCACCTGGACAGGGGAGGTCGGACACTGAAGCTTTCTTT. The variable domain in full, completed from reference TRBV18 and TRBJ1-1, reads NAGVMQNPRHLVRRRGQEARLRCSPMKGHSHVYWYRQLPEEGLKFMVYLQKENIIDESGMPKERFSAEFPKEGPSILRIQQVVRGDSAAYFCASSPGQGRSDTEAFFGQGTRLTVV.

The V call is TRBV4-3, the J call TRBJ2-3; TRBD1 is a possible D gene (6 bases). CDR1 is LGHNA and CDR2 is YSLEER in the germline V gene. This CDR3 has 15 residues. Trimming shortened V by 1 base and J by 2 bases, and 10 bases separated the two germline ends. The CDR3 here is CASSQGGPNTDTQYF. The DNA of the CDR3 is TGCGCCAGCAGCCAAGGGGGGCCGAACACAGATACGCAGTATTTT.

V usage is TRBV4-2 and J usage is TRBJ2-3; possible D gene TRBD1, 6 bases. The CDR3 contains 17 residues. Germline CDR1 LGHNA, CDR2 YNFKEQ. V gave up 2 bases and J gave up 2 bases, with 17 bases separating them. The CDR3 sequence is CASSQPRGTTPTDTQYF. DNA of the CDR3: TGTGCCAGCAGCCAACCTAGGGGGACAACTCCCACAGATACGCAGTATTTT.